Following are 19 T cell receptor beta chains from one sample sequenced in a study of graft-versus-host responses after intestinal transplantation. Their antigen targets remain unknown. Libraries were prepared by immunoSEQ multiplex PCR; TCRdb keeps only in-frame clonotypes and omits some of them. The table has roughly 90,000 clones, approximately 90% seen once. The source was unstimulated CD4+ T cells sorted from spleen or lymph node cells, collected before transplant. The receptors stem from a human donor who was the organ donor for an intestinal transplant.

This chain connects TRBV6-1 to TRBJ2-2; possibly TRBD2 for D (5 bases). V shed 6 bases and J shed 7 bases, with 12 bases lying between them. The CDR3 sequence is 13 residues long. Germline V gene data show CDR1 as MNHNS and CDR2 as SASEGT. CDR3 DNA: TGTGCCAGCAGGAACTCGGGGTACGGGGAGCTGTTTTTT. Protein sequence: CASRNSGYGELFF.

This clone occurred once. The chain is built from TRBV5-4 and TRBJ1-2; D is uncertain. V was clipped by 0 bases and J by 8 bases, with 14 bases between them. This CDR3 contains 14 residues. The germline gives CDR1 SGHNT, CDR2 YYREEE (reference sequence). CDR3 sequence reads: CASSLAGGSIGYTF. CDR3 sequence (DNA): TGTGCCAGCAGCTTGGCCGGCGGCTCTATAGGCTACACCTTC.

The chain uses TRBV11-1 and TRBJ2-4; 7 bases map to TRBD2. CDR1 is SGHAT and CDR2 is FQDESV in the germline V gene (reference sequence). CDR3 length: 13 amino acids. With V trimmed by 4 bases and J by 5 bases, 2 bases remained unmatched. CDR3 DNA: TGTGCCAGCAGCTGGGGGGGGGAAAACATTCAGTACTTC. It codes for CASSWGGENIQYF. Variable domain in full (rest from reference TRBV11-1 and TRBJ2-4): EAEVAQSPRYKITEKSQAVAFWCDPISGHATLYWYRQILGQGPELLVQFQDESVVDDSQLPKDRFSAERLKGVDSTLKIQPAELGDSAMYLCASSWGGENIQYFGAGTRLSVL.

The chain employs TRBV13 and TRBJ2-1; 11 bases line up with TRBD2. Unmatched junction bases numbered 12, after V lost 5 bases and J lost 12 bases. Germline V gene lookup returns CDR1 PRHDT and CDR2 FYEKMQ (reference sequence). The CDR3 runs to 15 residues. CDR3 sequence: CASSGELAGEGGQFF. The CDR3 nucleotides are TGTGCCAGCAGCGGAGAACTAGCGGGAGAGGGCGGGCAGTTCTTC.

This sequence joins TRBV11-2 and TRBJ2-7; the match to TRBD1 covers 7 bases. The CDR3 spans 17 residues. The V gene's germline CDR1 is SGHAT and CDR2 FQNNGV. The ends lost 2 bases at V and 0 bases at J; junction bases unmatched: 10. CDR3 loop: CASSLRFHGDSSYEQYF. The CDR3 DNA is TGTGCCAGCAGCTTAAGGTTTCATGGGGACAGCTCCTACGAGCAGTACTTC.

The rearrangement uses TRBV6-1 and TRBJ1-1; D is perhaps TRBD1 (6 bases). Germline CDR1 and CDR2: MNHNS and SASEGT. V lost 6 bases, J lost 1 base, and 9 bases lay in between. The CDR3 is 13 residues long. CDR3 DNA sequence: TGTGCCAGCAGAAACAGGGAGAACACTGAAGCTTTCTTT. Translating gives CASRNRENTEAFF.

The chain uses TRBV2 and TRBJ1-3, with 8 bases fitting TRBD1. This CDR3 is built from 13 residues. CDR1 is SNHLY and CDR2 is FYNNEI in the germline V gene. The V segment lost 10 bases and the J segment 5 bases; nucleotides outside the gene matches: 7. The CDR3, as DNA: TGTGCCAATGGACAGGGAAGAAGAAACACCATATATTTT. Translation gives CANGQGRRNTIYF.

This CDR3 reads CAISGDRAPGYTF. CDR3 DNA: TGTGCCATCAGTGGAGACAGGGCTCCCGGCTACACCTTC. This rearrangement joins TRBV10-3 to TRBJ1-2, with 7 bases matching TRBD1. There are 13 residues in the CDR3. CDR1 and CDR2 from the germline V gene are ENHRY and SYGVKD. Losses at the gene ends were 4 bases for V and 8 bases for J; bases not matched to a gene: 7.

CDR3 coding DNA: TGTGCCAGCGGGGGGACTCCCCCCAATGAGCAGTTCTTC. Translating gives CASGGTPPNEQFF. J is TRBJ2-1 and V is TRBV7-3; a possible D gene is TRBD2 (6 bases). V lost 8 bases to trimming and J lost 6 bases, with 14 bases between them. Germline CDR1 reads SGHTA; CDR2 reads FQGTGA. The CDR3 runs 13 residues.

The chain uses TRBV28 and TRBJ1-5; D is perhaps TRBD1 (5 bases). The CDR3 extends over 16 amino acids. Germline V gene lookup returns CDR1 MDHEN and CDR2 SYDVKM. With 0 bases removed from V and 2 bases from J, the gap between germline ends came to 11 bases. CDR3 protein: CASSLWGLRGNQPQHF. The CDR3 region has the DNA TGTGCCAGCAGTTTATGGGGGCTAAGGGGCAATCAGCCCCAGCATTTT.

This rearrangement joins TRBV5-1 to TRBJ2-5; TRBD1 matches 8 bases. The CDR3 loop spans 13 amino acids. Germline CDR1 reads SGHRS; CDR2 reads YFSETQ. V trimming: 4 bases; J trimming: 1 base; junction bases outside the gene matches: 0. CDR3 bases: TGCGCCAGCAGCCAGGGGGCCCAAGAGACCCAGTACTTC. Translation gives CASSQGAQETQYF.

The CDR3 sequence is CASSVTSRNTIYF. The DNA of the CDR3 is TGTGCCAGCAGCGTAACCTCCAGGAACACCATATATTTT. The rearrangement joins TRBV9 to TRBJ1-3; D gene unclear. This CDR3 has 13 residues. V lost 1 base and J lost 7, with 9 bases in between. Germline V gene data show CDR1 as SGDLS and CDR2 as YYNGEE.

Worth noting for this clone: The junction departs from germline at one end; a sequencing error may be responsible. J is TRBJ1-5 and V is TRBV11-2; D call uncertain. The CDR3 runs to 14 residues. CDR1 is SGHAT and CDR2 is FQNNGV in the germline V gene. The CDR3 region is CASSLTGSHQPQHF. The CDR3 DNA is TGTGCCAGCAGCTTGACCGGTAGCCATCAGCCCCAGCATTTT.

The chain employs TRBV11-2 and TRBJ1-2; D may be TRBD1 (6 bases). Trimming shortened V by 1 base and J by 4 bases, and 16 bases separated the two germline ends. In germline, CDR1 is SGHAT, CDR2 FQNNGV. The CDR3 contains 16 residues. CDR3 amino acids: CASSLGWQGTSYGYTF. The CDR3 DNA reads as TGTGCCAGCAGCTTAGGTTGGCAGGGGACGAGCTATGGCTACACCTTC. Together with reference TRBV11-2 and TRBJ1-2, the CDR3 gives the full variable domain: EAGVAQSPRYKIIEKRQSVAFWCNPISGHATLYWYQQILGQGPKLLIQFQNNGVVDDSQLPKDRFSAERLKGVDSTLKIQPAKLEDSAVYLCASSLGWQGTSYGYTFGSGTRLTVV.

This chain connects TRBV19 to TRBJ1-2, with TRBD1 matching 8 bases. The ends lost 7 bases at V and 8 bases at J; junction bases unmatched: 18. Per germline, CDR1 LNHDA and CDR2 SQIVND (reference sequence). The CDR3 spans 16 residues. DNA of the CDR3: TGTGCCAGTACGAGTGCGGGACAGGCCCTTATGGGAGGCTACACCTTC. Protein sequence: CASTSAGQALMGGYTF.

This clone has more than one count but fewer than ten. The J gene is TRBJ1-6, the V gene TRBV25-1, with D uncertain. Germline V lookup: CDR1 MGHDK, CDR2 SYGVNS. CDR3 length equals 14 residues. Trimming stripped 1 base from V and 9 bases from J, with 10 bases between. CDR3 loop: CASSEWSGSSPLHF. The DNA of the CDR3 is TGTGCCAGCAGTGAATGGTCCGGGAGTTCACCCCTCCACTTT.

The chain has TRBV18 and TRBJ2-7, with 8 nucleotides matching TRBD2. The germline V gene encodes CDR1 KGHSH and CDR2 LQKENI. This CDR3 is 14 amino acids long. The V segment lost 2 bases and the J segment 2 bases; nucleotides outside the gene matches: 2. The DNA of the CDR3 is TGTGCCAGCTCACCAAGGACTAGCCCCTACGAGCAGTACTTC. As protein: CASSPRTSPYEQYF.

This clone was found a few times. Relative to the germline gene, one junction end is altered; a read error may explain this. The V gene is TRBV7-7, the J gene TRBJ2-2; D remains unclear. This CDR3 spans 11 amino acids. Germline-derived CDR1 and CDR2 are SSHAT and FNYEAQ (reference sequence). The CDR3 nucleotides read TGTGCTAGCAGCTTCGGCGGGGAGCTGTTTTTT. Translating gives CASSFGGELFF.

The V and J genes are TRBV30 and TRBJ1-5, with 8 nucleotides matching TRBD1. CDR1 is GTSNPN, CDR2 SVGIG, per germline (reference sequence). The V and J ends lost 3 bases and 7 bases, in that order; junction bases with no gene match: 5. This CDR3 has 13 amino acids. The CDR3 here is CAWRTGQGQPQHF. The CDR3 DNA reads TGTGCCTGGAGGACCGGACAGGGCCAGCCCCAGCATTTT.